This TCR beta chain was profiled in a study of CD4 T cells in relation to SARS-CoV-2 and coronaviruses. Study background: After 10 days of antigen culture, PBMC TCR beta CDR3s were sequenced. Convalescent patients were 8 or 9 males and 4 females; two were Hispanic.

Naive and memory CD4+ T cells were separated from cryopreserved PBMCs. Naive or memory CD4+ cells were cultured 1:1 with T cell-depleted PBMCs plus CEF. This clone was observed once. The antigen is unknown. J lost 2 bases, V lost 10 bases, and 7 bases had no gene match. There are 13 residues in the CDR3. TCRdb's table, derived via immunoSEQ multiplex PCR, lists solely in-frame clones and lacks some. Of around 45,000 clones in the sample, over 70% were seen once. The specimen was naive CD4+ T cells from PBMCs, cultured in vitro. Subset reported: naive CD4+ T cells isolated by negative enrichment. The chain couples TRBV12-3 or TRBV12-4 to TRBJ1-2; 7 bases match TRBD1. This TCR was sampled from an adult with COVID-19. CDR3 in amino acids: CAILPGQNYGYTF. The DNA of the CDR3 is TGTGCCATCCTACCGGGACAGAACTATGGCTACACCTTC.